This T cell receptor (beta chain) appears in the sequencing data of a study of control samples from healthy donors and cancer patients. Germline-derived CDR1 and CDR2 are SGDLS and YYNGEE. V was trimmed by 0 bases and J by 4 bases, leaving 9 bases between them. This CDR3 spans 14 amino acids. The protocol was immunoSEQ multiplex PCR, while the TCRdb copy is restricted to in-frame clones and leaves out a portion. The sample has 150,000 or so clones, 80% to 95% seen once. This receptor was taken from a man aged 18 to 30 in good health. The rearrangement uses TRBV9 and TRBJ2-3; D is possibly TRBD1 (6 bases). Source material: blood. CDR3 amino acids: CASSVGTAADTQYF. The CDR3 bases are TGTGCCAGCAGCGTAGGGACAGCGGCAGATACGCAGTATTTT.